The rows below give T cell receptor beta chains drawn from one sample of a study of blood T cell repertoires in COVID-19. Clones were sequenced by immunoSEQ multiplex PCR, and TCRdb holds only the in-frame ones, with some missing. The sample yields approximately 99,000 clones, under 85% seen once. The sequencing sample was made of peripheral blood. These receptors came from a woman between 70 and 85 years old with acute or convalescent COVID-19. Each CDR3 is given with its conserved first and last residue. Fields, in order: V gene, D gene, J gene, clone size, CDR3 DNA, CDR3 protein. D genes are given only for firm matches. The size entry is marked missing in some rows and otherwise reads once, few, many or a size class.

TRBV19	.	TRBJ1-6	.	TGTGCCAGTAGTATTCTGGGCTCTCCTCCCCACTTT	CASSILGSPPHF
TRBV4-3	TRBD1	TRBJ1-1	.	TGCGCCAGCAGCCAAGATCTGGGGACAGTCGTTGAGGCTTTCTTT	CASSQDLGTVVEAFF
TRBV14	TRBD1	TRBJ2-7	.	TGTGCCAGCAGCCAGGCCGGGACAGGGGGCTTTGAGCAGTACTTC	CASSQAGTGGFEQYF
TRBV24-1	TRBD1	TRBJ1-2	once	TGTGCCACCAGTGATTTGGGGGACAGGTCTTATGGCTACACCTTC	CATSDLGDRSYGYTF
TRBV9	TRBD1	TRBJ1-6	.	TGTGCCAGTCGAAAAGGTCAGGGGGACAATTCACCCCTCCACTTT	CASRKGQGDNSPLHF
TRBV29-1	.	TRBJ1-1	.	TGCAGCCTCCGCGGGGATCTGAGCACTGAAGCTTTCTTT	CSLRGDLSTEAFF
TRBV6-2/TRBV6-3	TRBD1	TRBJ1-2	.	TGTGCCAGCAGTGCCTCGGGACAGGGATCTTCCCCAGCTAACTATGGCTACACCTTC	CASSASGQGSSPANYGYTF
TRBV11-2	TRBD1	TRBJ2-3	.	TGTGCCAGCAGCGCCGACAGGGGGCGCGCAGATACGCAGTATTTT	CASSADRGRADTQYF
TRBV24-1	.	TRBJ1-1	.	TGTGCCACCAGTGCAGGGGCAGGGATGGGCACTGAAGCTTTCTTT	CATSAGAGMGTEAFF
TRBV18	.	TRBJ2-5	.	TGTGCCAGCTCCCCTGGGGGAGGAAGAGAGACCCAGTACTTC	CASSPGGGRETQYF
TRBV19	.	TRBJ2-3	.	TGTGCCAGTAGGGCAGCGGCTCCAGATACGCAGTATTTT	CASRAAAPDTQYF
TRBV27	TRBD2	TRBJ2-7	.	TGTGCCAGCAGAGAGGGCTCCGGGACTAGCGGCGAGCAGTACTTC	CASREGSGTSGEQYF
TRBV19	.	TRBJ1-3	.	TGTGCCAGTACCCTTTGGGGGACTGGCTCTGGAAACACCATATATTTT	CASTLWGTGSGNTIYF
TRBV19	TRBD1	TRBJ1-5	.	TGTGCCAGTAGTATTCGACAGGGGAAGGGCAATCAGCCCCAGCATTTT	CASSIRQGKGNQPQHF
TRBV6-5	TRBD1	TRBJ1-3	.	TGTGCCAGCAGATTGGGACAGCCAAACACCATATATTTT	CASRLGQPNTIYF
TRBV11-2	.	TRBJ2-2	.	TGTGCCAGCAGCTCCATGAGGGTCGGCGGGGAGCTGTTTTTT	CASSSMRVGGELFF
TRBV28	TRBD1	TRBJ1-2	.	TGTGCCAGCAGTGGAGGGACAGGGAACTATGGCTACACCTTC	CASSGGTGNYGYTF
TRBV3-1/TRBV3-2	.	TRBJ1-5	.	TGTGCCAGCAGCCAGTCAGGTCCGGATCAGCCCCAGCATTTT	CASSQSGPDQPQHF
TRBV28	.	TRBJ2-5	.	TGTGCCAGCAGTCTCCCCATGACTAGTAGGGAGACCCAGTACTTC	CASSLPMTSRETQYF
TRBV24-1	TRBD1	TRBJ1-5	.	TGTGCCACCAGTGCCCGGGACAGGGGGAGCCCCCAGCATTTT	CATSARDRGSPQHF
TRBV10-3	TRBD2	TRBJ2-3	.	TGTGCCATCAGTGGCTGGACTAGCGGGAGCACAGATACGCAGTATTTT	CAISGWTSGSTDTQYF
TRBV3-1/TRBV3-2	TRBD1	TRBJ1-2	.	TGTGCCAGCAGGGACCAGGGGGCGGTCTATGGCTACACCTTC	CASRDQGAVYGYTF
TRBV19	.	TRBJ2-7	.	TGTGCCAGTAGTATAAGGCAGGGGGGCTACGAGCAGTACTTC	CASSIRQGGYEQYF
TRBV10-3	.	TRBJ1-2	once	TGTGCCATCAGTGATCAGGCCGGACAGATCCGGAGCACCTTC	CAISDQAGQIRSTF
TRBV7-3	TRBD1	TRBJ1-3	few	TGTGCCAGGGTGACAGGGCCCTCACCACGCTACACCATATATTTT	CARVTGPSPRYTIYF
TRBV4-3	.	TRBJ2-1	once	TGCGCCAGTTCCATGAATGAGCAGTTCTTC	CASSMNEQFF
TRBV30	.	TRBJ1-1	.	TGTGCCTGGAGTTCAGGGCCCACTGAAGCTTTCTTT	CAWSSGPTEAFF
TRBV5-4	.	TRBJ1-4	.	TGTGCCAGCAGCTTGGCCTCAGGGGAAGAAAAACTGTTTTTT	CASSLASGEEKLFF
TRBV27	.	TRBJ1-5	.	TGTGCCAGCAGTTCCACGGGGGGCCGGCCGTTTAGTTTTCTTCAGCCCCAGCATTTT	CASSSTGGRPFSFLQPQHF
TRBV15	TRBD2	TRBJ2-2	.	TGTGCCACCAGGAGAGGGACTAGCGGGAGGGTCAACACCGGGGAGCTGTTTTTT	CATRRGTSGRVNTGELFF
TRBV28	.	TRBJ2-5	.	TGTGCCAGCAGTTTGGCCAGGCAGACCCAGTACTTC	CASSLARQTQYF
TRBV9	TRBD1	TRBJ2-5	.	TGTGCCAGCAGCGAGGGGATGGGACAGGGGATGGAGGAGACCCAGTACTTC	CASSEGMGQGMEETQYF
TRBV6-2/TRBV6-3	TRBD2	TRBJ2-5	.	TGTGCCAGCAGTTACACTAGCGGGGGGGCGGAGACCCAGTACTTC	CASSYTSGGAETQYF
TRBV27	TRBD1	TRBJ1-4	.	TGTGCCAGCAGTCCAGACAGGGGAGGGGGTGAAAAACTGTTTTTT	CASSPDRGGGEKLFF
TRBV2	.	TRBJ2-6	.	TGTGCCGGGGGACACCCCTACTCTGGGGCCAACGTCCTGACTTTC	CAGGHPYSGANVLTF
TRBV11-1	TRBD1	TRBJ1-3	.	TGTGCCAGCAGCTGGGACAGTTTCGGAAACACCATATATTTT	CASSWDSFGNTIYF
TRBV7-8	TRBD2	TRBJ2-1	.	TGTGCCAGCAGCTTCTTCGGTGGCCTAGCGGGAGACACTGAGCAGTTCTTC	CASSFFGGLAGDTEQFF
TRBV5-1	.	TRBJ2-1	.	TGCGCCAGCAGCTTGGGCCGGGGCCAGGGGATGTACAATGAGCAGTTCTTC	CASSLGRGQGMYNEQFF
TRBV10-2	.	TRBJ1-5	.	TGCGCCAGCAGGGGGATACAGGAGCGCCAGCCCCAGCATTTT	CASRGIQERQPQHF
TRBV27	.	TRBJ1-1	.	TGTGCCAGCAGTTCCCCAACAGTCGGAGGCACTGAAGCTTTCTTT	CASSSPTVGGTEAFF
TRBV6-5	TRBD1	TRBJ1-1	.	TGTGCCAGCAGGGATAAACAGGGGTGGTACACTGAAGCTTTCTTT	CASRDKQGWYTEAFF
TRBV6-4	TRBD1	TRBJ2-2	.	TGTGCCAGCAGGGGACAGGGGGTCACCGGGGAGCTGTTTTTT	CASRGQGVTGELFF
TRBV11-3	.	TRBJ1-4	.	TGTGCCAGCAGCTTAAAGAGGGAAGGTGAAAAACTGTTTTTT	CASSLKREGEKLFF
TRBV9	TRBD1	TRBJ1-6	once	TGTGCCAGCAGCGGGACAGGGAATAATTCACCCCTCCACTTT	CASSGTGNNSPLHF
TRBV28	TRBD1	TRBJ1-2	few	TGTGCCAGCAGTTTACGGACAGGGGATGGCTACACCTTC	CASSLRTGDGYTF
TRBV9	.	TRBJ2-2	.	TGTGCCAGCAGCTTCACGGGGGTGAGGGGGCGCTTTTTCCCCGGGGAGCTGTTTTTT	CASSFTGVRGRFFPGELFF